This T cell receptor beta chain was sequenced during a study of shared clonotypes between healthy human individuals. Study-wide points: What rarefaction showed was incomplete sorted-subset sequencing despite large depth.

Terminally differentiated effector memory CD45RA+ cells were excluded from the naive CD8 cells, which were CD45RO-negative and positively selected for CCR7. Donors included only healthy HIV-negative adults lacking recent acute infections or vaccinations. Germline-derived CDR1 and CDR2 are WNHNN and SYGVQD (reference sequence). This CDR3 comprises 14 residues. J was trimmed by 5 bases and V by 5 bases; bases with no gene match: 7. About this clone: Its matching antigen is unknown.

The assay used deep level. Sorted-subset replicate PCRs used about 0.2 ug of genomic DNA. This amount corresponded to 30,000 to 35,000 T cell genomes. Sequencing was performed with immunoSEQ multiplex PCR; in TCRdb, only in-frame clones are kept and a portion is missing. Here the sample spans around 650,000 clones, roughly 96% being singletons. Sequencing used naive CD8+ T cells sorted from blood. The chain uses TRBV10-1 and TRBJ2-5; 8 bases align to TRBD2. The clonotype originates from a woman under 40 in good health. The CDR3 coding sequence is TGCGCCAGCAGTTCCAGCGGGAGAGGGGAGACCCAGTACTTC. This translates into CASSSSGRGETQYF.